These T cell receptor beta chains were read from a single sample in a study of T cell repertoires in cytomegalovirus infection. TCRdb processed the reads anew with MiXCR; each CDR3 protein has one entry. Of just under 550,000 distinct CDR3 sequences in the sample, approximately 26% were seen once. Sequencing was done on a sample of PBMCs. The receptor set was obtained from a human donor in good health (CMV status not recorded). Some clones in this sample may be carry-over from other donors' samples. CDR3s leave out the opening cysteine and the closing phenylalanine or tryptophan. D genes are given only for firm matches.

CDR3 length,V gene,D gene,J gene,CDR3 protein
10,TRBV7-6,.,TRBJ2-5,ASSSSMQTQY
11,TRBV29-1,TRBD1,TRBJ1-1,SAHRGMNTEAF
11,TRBV15,.,TRBJ1-2,ATSRNGEWSYT
16,TRBV7-8,TRBD2,TRBJ2-3,ASSLAGRAMGRTDTQY
14,TRBV7-9,.,TRBJ2-3,ASSPRRGPSTDTQY
10,TRBV18,.,TRBJ1-5,ASSPSDQPQH
14,TRBV19,TRBD1,TRBJ2-2,ASSPRQGTNTGELF
14,TRBV11-2,TRBD2,TRBJ2-1,ASSFFWSSGRDEQF
13,TRBV6-2/TRBV6-3,TRBD1,TRBJ2-5,ASSLPGQGRETQY
15,TRBV24-1,TRBD2,TRBJ2-7,ATSAHGVGGRASEQY
14,TRBV30,TRBD2,TRBJ2-3,AWSVLSAGGADTQY
14,TRBV10-3,TRBD2,TRBJ2-1,AISGGGAGGYNEQF
13,TRBV7-2,.,TRBJ1-2,ASSLEVGTHHGYT
12,TRBV7-8,.,TRBJ1-1,ASSTYLVATEAF
13,TRBV30,TRBD1,TRBJ1-2,AWSVSGQGIYGYT
11,TRBV7-2,.,TRBJ2-1,ASRTNQAGEQF
13,TRBV6-5,.,TRBJ2-7,ASSYSNPGAYEQY
12,TRBV20-1,.,TRBJ2-4,SAIPIVSKNIQY
13,TRBV30,.,TRBJ1-5,AWSSGPSLNQPQH
12,TRBV3-1,TRBD1,TRBJ1-1,ASQGEGWNTEAF
14,TRBV3-1,.,TRBJ1-1,ASSQGRGIVNTEAF
10,TRBV11-3,.,TRBJ2-3,ASSQLGDTQY
11,TRBV7-2,TRBD2,TRBJ2-1,ASSSDGLGEQF
13,TRBV7-2,TRBD2,TRBJ2-1,ASSQLAGGPHEQF
14,TRBV27,.,TRBJ1-2,ASSLIGPGVPPGYT
13,TRBV28,.,TRBJ1-1,ASSFRGARGTEAF
12,TRBV6-2/TRBV6-3,TRBD1,TRBJ1-4,ASYGSGGIGKLF
14,TRBV28,TRBD2,TRBJ2-5,ASSFGRASFIETQY
14,TRBV7-6,.,TRBJ1-1,ASSLGVRDTNTEAF
12,TRBV6-6,.,TRBJ2-5,ASNLHLRAETQY
9,TRBV20-1,.,TRBJ2-1,SAGVLDEQF
13,TRBV6-1,TRBD2,TRBJ2-1,ASSVTSGGYNEQF